Listed below are T cell receptor beta chains from one sample, sequenced in a study of regulatory T cells in long-lasting Graves disease. TCRdb reprocessed the multiplex PCR reads with MiXCR, giving one entry per CDR3 protein. The data contain some 370,000 distinct CDR3 sequences, more than 20% of them singletons. The input for sequencing was peripheral blood mononuclear cells (PBMCs), taken when the disease was refractory, from a patient treated with antithyroid drugs. These TCRs come from a woman aged 40 to 50 with Graves disease. The CDR3 runs from the conserved cysteine through the conserved F or W. Each record gives: J gene, clone size, V gene, D gene, CDR3 length, CDR3 protein, CDR3 DNA. The D gene is left open where the match is weak. Expanded clones are given a class, and other clones once, few, many or no size at all.

TRBJ2-7	many	TRBV2	TRBD1	12	CANRGQGLKQYF	TGTGCCAACCGGGGACAGGGGCTAAAGCAGTACTTC
TRBJ1-2	few	TRBV7-2	.	14	CAFHTKGFRYGYTF	TGTGCCTTCCACACCAAGGGTTTTCGATATGGCTACACCTTC
TRBJ2-2	few	TRBV11-2	.	17	CASTHWFRTLNTGELFF	TGTGCCAGCACCCACTGGTTCAGGACCTTGAACACCGGGGAGCTGTTTTTT
TRBJ1-1	.	TRBV7-9	.	14	CASSVGRKNTEAFF	TGTGCCAGCAGCGTGGGACGGAAGAACACTGAAGCTTTCTTT
TRBJ2-2	few	TRBV11-2	.	15	CASSLIGLHTGELFF	TGTGCCAGCAGCTTAATTGGGTTACACACCGGGGAGCTGTTTTTT
TRBJ1-2	few	TRBV7-2	.	15	CASSLLSSSGWGYTF	TGTGCCAGCAGCCTACTCTCTTCGTCGGGTTGGGGCTACACCTTC
TRBJ2-2	many	TRBV2	TRBD1	14	CASIETGGGGELFF	TGTGCCAGCATCGAGACAGGGGGTGGCGGGGAGCTGTTTTTT
TRBJ2-7	few	TRBV29-1	.	14	CSVLDGQGSYEQYF	TGCAGCGTGTTGGACGGGCAGGGCTCCTACGAGCAGTACTTC
TRBJ2-3	few	TRBV20-1	.	14	CSAPLGGGTDTQYF	TGCAGTGCTCCCCTAGGGGGTGGGACAGATACGCAGTATTTT
TRBJ1-1	.	TRBV5-6	.	12	CASSFRTDEAFF	TGTGCCAGCAGCTTCAGGACCGATGAAGCTTTCTTT
TRBJ2-1	many	TRBV28	.	14	CASRDGLGYNEQFF	TGTGCCAGCCGGGACGGTCTGGGGTACAATGAGCAGTTCTTC
TRBJ2-7	.	TRBV6-9	TRBD1	15	CASSYSRDSSYKQYF	TGTGCCAGCAGTTACTCCCGGGACAGCTCCTACAAGCAGTACTTC
TRBJ2-4	many	TRBV29-1	.	13	CSVEEGPWDIQYF	TGCAGCGTTGAAGAGGGACCTTGGGACATTCAGTACTTC
TRBJ2-2	.	TRBV12-3/TRBV12-4	TRBD1	18	CASRSPGQAIPNTGELFF	TGTGCCAGCAGGTCCCCGGGACAGGCGATACCGAACACCGGGGAGCTGTTTTTT
TRBJ1-5	many	TRBV28	.	15	CASSLPFLGDQPQHF	TGTGCCAGCAGTCTACCCTTCCTTGGCGATCAGCCCCAGCATTTT
TRBJ1-1	many	TRBV5-6	TRBD1	16	CASSLALQGASTEAFF	TGTGCCAGCAGCTTGGCCCTGCAGGGGGCGAGCACTGAAGCTTTCTTT
TRBJ2-2	.	TRBV2	TRBD2	16	CASRATSGPNAGELFF	TGTGCCAGCAGAGCTACTAGCGGACCGAACGCCGGGGAGCTGTTTTTT
TRBJ1-5	.	TRBV28	.	15	CASSSRGRGNQPQHF	TGTGCCAGCAGCTCCCGAGGGAGAGGCAATCAGCCCCAGCATTTT
TRBJ2-7	many	TRBV28	.	13	CASSWSSPYEQYF	TGTGCCAGCAGTTGGAGCAGTCCCTACGAGCAGTACTTC
TRBJ2-4	.	TRBV6-1	TRBD1	18	CASSRADRGLIRENIQYF	TGTGCCAGCAGTAGAGCGGACAGGGGCCTCATCAGGGAAAACATTCAGTACTTC
TRBJ2-3	.	TRBV11-2	TRBD2	18	CASSQPGLAGASTDTQYF	TGTGCCAGCAGCCAACCGGGACTAGCGGGCGCCAGCACAGATACGCAGTATTTT
TRBJ2-7	few	TRBV20-1	TRBD2	14	CSARDISGRYEQYF	TGCAGTGCTAGAGATATTAGCGGGCGGTACGAGCAGTACTTC
TRBJ2-7	many	TRBV20-1	.	14	CSAPLGSGFYEQYF	TGCAGTGCTCCTCTCGGGAGCGGTTTTTACGAGCAGTACTTC
TRBJ2-2	many	TRBV7-9	.	11	CASSLGWELFF	TGTGCCAGCAGCTTAGGGTGGGAGCTGTTTTTT
TRBJ1-2	many	TRBV7-9	.	14	CASSFGGGNYGYTF	TGTGCCAGCAGCTTCGGAGGTGGGAACTATGGCTACACCTTC
TRBJ2-7	few	TRBV28	.	12	CASSKRPYEQYF	TGTGCCAGCTCAAAACGCCCCTACGAGCAGTACTTC
TRBJ1-3	.	TRBV6-5	.	14	CASSSAGYDNTIYF	TGTGCCAGCAGTTCGGCAGGCTATGATAACACCATATATTTT
TRBJ1-1	few	TRBV7-9	.	18	CASSLRGSWGRANTEAFF	TGTGCCAGCAGCTTAAGGGGGAGTTGGGGTCGAGCGAACACTGAAGCTTTCTTT
TRBJ2-5	.	TRBV13	TRBD2	14	CASSRGGGAETQYF	TGTGCCAGCAGTCGCGGGGGGGGCGCGGAGACCCAGTACTTC
TRBJ2-4	.	TRBV30	.	12	CAGQGAKNIQYF	TGTGCCGGCCAGGGGGCCAAAAACATTCAGTACTTC
TRBJ2-7	.	TRBV6-9	TRBD1	15	CASSYLWDSSYEQYF	TGTGCCAGCAGTTACCTTTGGGACAGCTCCTACGAGCAGTACTTC
TRBJ2-7	.	TRBV12-3/TRBV12-4	TRBD1	14	CASSPYGQAGEQYF	TGTGCCAGCAGTCCCTACGGACAGGCGGGCGAGCAGTACTTC
TRBJ2-7	many	TRBV12-3/TRBV12-4	TRBD1	15	CASRLGQGTTYEQYF	TGTGCCAGCAGGCTCGGACAGGGGACGACCTACGAGCAGTACTTC
TRBJ2-7	many	TRBV27	.	12	CASSSNGGQSYF	TGTGCCAGCAGTTCAAACGGGGGACAGAGCTACTTC
TRBJ2-5	few	TRBV18	.	14	CASSLTGRKETQYF	TGTGCCAGCTCACTTACAGGACGAAAAGAGACCCAGTACTTC
TRBJ2-2	many	TRBV28	TRBD2	16	CASSLGGRANTGELFF	TGTGCCAGCAGTCTGGGCGGGAGGGCGAACACCGGGGAGCTGTTTTTT
TRBJ2-5	many	TRBV28	TRBD2	15	CASSLADGGRETQYF	TGTGCCAGCAGTTTAGCGGACGGGGGGAGGGAGACCCAGTACTTC
TRBJ1-1	many	TRBV28	.	15	CASSLNPGMNTEAFF	TGTGCCAGCAGTTTAAATCCAGGCATGAACACTGAAGCTTTCTTT
TRBJ2-7	few	TRBV4-1	.	14	CASAHLGLLDEQYF	TGCGCCAGCGCCCACTTGGGTCTTCTGGACGAGCAGTACTTC
TRBJ2-7	many	TRBV5-1	.	16	CASSLHRARPSYEQYF	TGCGCCAGCAGCTTGCACCGGGCCAGACCCTCCTACGAGCAGTACTTC
TRBJ2-7	many	TRBV6-1	.	15	CASALTFQSSYEQYF	TGTGCCAGCGCACTGACGTTCCAAAGCTCCTACGAGCAGTACTTC
TRBJ2-6	many	TRBV5-1	TRBD1	19	CASSMRRPGQPSGANVLTF	TGCGCCAGCAGTATGAGAAGGCCGGGACAGCCCTCTGGGGCCAACGTCCTGACTTTC